The 25 T cell receptor beta chains listed next were all sequenced from one sample in a study of cytomegalovirus exposure and HLA in healthy donors. The PCR contained 60 Vbeta and 13 Jbeta primers. Only in-frame clones appear in the TCRdb table, and some are missing; sequencing was by immunoSEQ multiplex PCR. The repertoire holds some 110,000 clones, with about 72% as singletons. The material sequenced was PBMCs. The receptor source for this set is a man aged 45-65 years in good health and CMV-seropositive.

V is TRBV11-1 and J is TRBJ2-3, with 9 bases fitting TRBD2. V was pared by 5 bases and J by 4 bases, with 7 bases of the junction left unmatched. This CDR3 spans 15 amino acids. Germline assignment: CDR1 SGHAT and CDR2 FQDESV (reference sequence). The CDR3, as DNA: TGTGCCAGCAGCCTCAAGCGGGGGGCAGCAGATACGCAGTATTTT. Protein sequence: CASSLKRGAADTQYF.

This chain connects TRBV6-1 to TRBJ2-5; 10 nucleotides match TRBD2. Germline loops: CDR1 MNHNS, CDR2 SASEGT. The CDR3 extends over 12 amino acids. V shed 5 bases, J shed 7 bases, and the junction held 1 base outside the gene matches. The CDR3, as DNA: TGTGCCAGCAGTACTAGCGGGGTGACCCAGTACTTC. It is translated as CASSTSGVTQYF.

This chain connects TRBV18 to TRBJ1-5; a weak D match, TRBD1 (6 bases). This CDR3 is built from 14 residues. Germline V gives CDR1 KGHSH, CDR2 LQKENI. Trimming cost V 6 bases and J 0 bases, with 9 bases left between them. The CDR3 spells CASSDSYSNQPQHF. The CDR3 coding sequence is TGTGCCAGCTCGGACAGCTATAGCAATCAGCCCCAGCATTTT.

The chain has TRBV28 and TRBJ2-2, with D maybe TRBD1 (5 bases). The CDR3 sequence is 12 residues long. V lost 7 bases to trimming and J lost 6 bases, with 9 bases between them. Germline loops: CDR1 MDHEN, CDR2 SYDVKM. CDR3 in amino acids: CASTQGSGELFF. The CDR3 region has the DNA TGTGCCAGCACCCAGGGTTCCGGGGAGCTGTTTTTT.

This chain joins TRBV5-4 and TRBJ2-2; 9 bases align to TRBD1. With 4 bases clipped from V and 4 bases from J, the junction kept 8 bases outside the gene matches. Germline V gene sequence: CDR1 SGHNT, CDR2 YYREEE (reference sequence). This CDR3 comprises 16 residues. CDR3 amino acids: CASSVAPGQGTGELFF. CDR3 DNA: TGTGCCAGCAGCGTCGCCCCGGGACAGGGCACCGGGGAGCTGTTTTTT.

The chain carries TRBV7-9 and TRBJ1-5; 8 bases line up with TRBD1. Germline V lookup: CDR1 SEHNR, CDR2 FQNEAQ (reference sequence). The ends lost 2 bases at V and 4 bases at J; junction bases unmatched: 4. The length of the CDR3 is 15 residues. The CDR3 nucleotides are TGTGCCAGCAGCTTACAGGGGGCTAAAAATCAGCCCCAGCATTTT. Residues: CASSLQGAKNQPQHF.

This chain uses TRBV4-3 with TRBJ2-5; 9 nucleotides align to TRBD2. With 1 base clipped from V and 5 bases from J, the junction kept 11 bases outside the gene matches. The CDR3 loop spans 17 amino acids. In germline, CDR1 is LGHNA, CDR2 YSLEER. The CDR3 protein is CASSQGGKRGAGETQYF. CDR3 coding DNA: TGCGCCAGCAGCCAAGGAGGGAAGCGGGGGGCCGGGGAGACCCAGTACTTC.

CDR3 DNA: TGTGCCAGCAGTTACGGCGGCTCTGGGGCCAACGTCCTGACTTTC. It translates to CASSYGGSGANVLTF. The rearrangement joins TRBV28 to TRBJ2-6; D not resolved. Germline V gives CDR1 MDHEN, CDR2 SYDVKM. V was shortened by 4 bases and J by 0 bases, with 7 bases between the two germline ends. The CDR3 spans 15 residues. The whole variable domain, remainder taken from reference TRBV28 and TRBJ2-6, is DVKVTQSSRYLVKRTGEKVFLECVQDMDHENMFWYRQDPGLGLRLIYFSYDVKMKEKGDIPEGYSVSREKKERFSLILESASTNQTSMYLCASSYGGSGANVLTFGAGSRLTVL.

The J gene is TRBJ2-7, the V gene TRBV7-2; D gene ambiguous. Trimming removed 1 base at V and 0 bases at J, with 10 bases between. The CDR3 is 15 residues long. Germline V gives CDR1 SGHTA, CDR2 FQGNSA. This chain's CDR3 is CASSLGGESSYEQYF. The CDR3 nucleotides read TGTGCCAGCAGCTTAGGAGGTGAGAGCTCCTACGAGCAGTACTTC.

The CDR3, as DNA: TGTGCCAGTGTTCTAGGCTCGCCCCCGAACACCGGGGAGCTGTTTTTT. Protein product: CASVLGSPPNTGELFF. This sequence joins TRBV2 and TRBJ2-2; D uncertain. CDR1 is SNHLY and CDR2 is FYNNEI in the germline V gene. V dropped 9 bases and J dropped 0 bases, with 17 bases sitting between them. The CDR3 has 16 residues.

The chain uses TRBV11-2 and TRBJ2-3; 9 nucleotides align to TRBD2. Germline lookup yields CDR1 SGHAT and CDR2 FQNNGV. With 2 bases clipped from V and 1 base from J, the junction kept 7 bases outside the gene matches. The CDR3 is 17 amino acids. The CDR3 reads CASSLMGPSGGTDTQYF. The CDR3 coding sequence is TGTGCCAGCAGCTTAATGGGTCCTAGCGGGGGCACAGATACGCAGTATTTT.

CDR3 DNA sequence: TGTGCCAGCAGCTTAGTTAGCGGTACCTACAATGAGCAGTTCTTC. This gives the protein CASSLVSGTYNEQFF. V usage is TRBV11-2 and J usage is TRBJ2-1, with a possible D match to TRBD2 (6 bases). Looked up from germline, CDR1 is SGHAT and CDR2 is FQNNGV. Trimming stripped 1 base from V and 2 bases from J, with 9 bases between. The CDR3 is 15 amino acids. Full variable domain (remainder filled in from reference TRBV11-2 and TRBJ2-1): EAGVAQSPRYKIIEKRQSVAFWCNPISGHATLYWYQQILGQGPKLLIQFQNNGVVDDSQLPKDRFSAERLKGVDSTLKIQPAKLEDSAVYLCASSLVSGTYNEQFFGPGTRLTVL.

In nucleotides, the CDR3 is TGCGCCAGCAGCTTATCGGGAGTAAGTTACAATGAGCAGTTCTTC. Translating it yields CASSLSGVSYNEQFF. The chain links TRBV5-1 to TRBJ2-1; D perhaps matches TRBD2 (6 bases). The CDR3 is 15 amino acids. The germline V gene has CDR1 SGHRS and CDR2 YFSETQ. Trimming took off 2 bases at V and 4 bases at J, with 13 bases between the two ends.

The V call is TRBV21-1, the J call TRBJ1-2; the listed D gene, TRBD1, was not tested against the DNA. TRBV21-1 is shown as a pseudogene. The CDR3 is 16 amino acids. DNA for the CDR3: TGTGCCAGCAGCAAAGTCGACAGGGGGGGAAAACATGGCTACACCTTC. It translates to CASSKVDRGGKHGYTF.

The CDR3 reads CASSFLGEAEQYF. DNA of the CDR3: TGTGCCAGCAGCTTTTTGGGGGAGGCCGAGCAGTACTTC. J is TRBJ2-7 and V is TRBV5-6; TRBD2 is a possible D gene (6 bases). V was trimmed by 2 bases and J by 6 bases, leaving 12 bases between them. This CDR3 comprises 13 residues. The germline gives CDR1 SGHDT, CDR2 YYEEEE.

The J gene is TRBJ1-6, the V gene TRBV19; 8 bases align to TRBD1. The CDR3 spans 14 residues. In germline, CDR1 is LNHDA, CDR2 SQIVND (reference sequence). Trimming removed 7 bases from V and 7 bases from J; junction bases left unmatched: 6. The DNA of the CDR3 is TGTGCCAGTACTGGGTGGGACAGGAATTCACCCCTCCACTTT. This gives the protein CASTGWDRNSPLHF. Full variable domain (missing parts from reference TRBV19 and TRBJ1-6): DGGITQSPKYLFRKEGQNVTLSCEQNLNHDAMYWYRQDPGQGLRLIYYSQIVNDFQKGDIAEGYSVSREKKESFPLTVTSAQKNPTAFYLCASTGWDRNSPLHFGNGTRLTVT.

The CDR3 bases are TGTGCCAGCAGCCTTTCGGGTGGGGGCGGGTATGGCTACACCTTC. Translating it yields CASSLSGGGGYGYTF. This chain links TRBV7-8 with TRBJ1-2; possible D gene TRBD1, 6 bases. The CDR3 totals 15 residues. From germline, CDR1 is SGHVS and CDR2 FQNEAQ. Trimming took 5 bases from V and 5 from J, leaving 18 bases between them.

Here the CDR3 reads CASSLEGGGAETQYF. CDR3 in DNA: TGCGCCAGCAGCTTGGAAGGGGGCGGAGCAGAGACCCAGTACTTC. This chain links TRBV5-1 with TRBJ2-5; 7 bases align to TRBD1. Trimming at V came to 0 bases and at J to 4 bases, leaving 6 bases not matched to a gene. The CDR3 extends over 15 amino acids. The V gene's germline CDR1 is SGHRS and CDR2 YFSETQ.

Here the CDR3 DNA reads TGTGCCAGCAGTGAATACTCGCGGGCCGGGGCCCAGTACTTC. This sequence encodes CASSEYSRAGAQYF. The gene calls are TRBV2 and TRBJ2-5, with D possibly TRBD2 on 5 matching bases. CDR3 length: 14 residues. The V gene lost 2 bases and the J gene lost 9 bases, with 16 bases spanning the gap. Germline values: CDR1 SNHLY, CDR2 FYNNEI.

CDR3 loop: CASRAGGGETQYF. The CDR3 nucleotides read TGTGCCAGCAGAGCGGGGGGGGGAGAGACCCAGTACTTC. This chain links TRBV6-6 with TRBJ2-5, with 10 positions matching TRBD2. The CDR3 totals 13 residues. Looked up from germline, CDR1 is MNHNY and CDR2 is SVGAGI (reference sequence). Trimming cost V 6 bases and J 4 bases; bases outside gene matches: 2.

The CDR3 nucleotides read TGTGCCAGTAGTATTATGCTAGCCAATGAGCAGTTCTTC. Its translation: CASSIMLANEQFF. The rearrangement links TRBV19 to TRBJ2-1, with a weak D call TRBD2 (5 bases). Trimming stripped 3 bases from V and 6 bases from J, with 9 bases between. The germline V gene has CDR1 LNHDA and CDR2 SQIVND (reference sequence). The CDR3 runs 13 residues.

This chain connects TRBV11-2 to TRBJ2-1; a possible D gene is TRBD2 (6 bases). The CDR3 loop spans 15 amino acids. CDR1 is SGHAT and CDR2 is FQNNGV in the germline V gene. The V end was cut by 4 bases, the J end by 4 bases, with 14 bases between. The CDR3 loop is CASSSRGTLYNEQFF. The CDR3 nucleotides read TGTGCCAGCAGCTCCCGGGGGACTCTTTACAATGAGCAGTTCTTC.

V usage is TRBV11-2 and J usage is TRBJ2-7, with TRBD1 as a possible D gene (6 bases). There are 15 residues in the CDR3. Trimming pared 4 bases from V and 5 bases from J, leaving 18 bases between. The germline gives CDR1 SGHAT, CDR2 FQNNGV. In DNA form, the CDR3 reads TGTGCCAGCAGCTCCGACAGGCAAAAGGGCCACGAGCAGTACTTC. Its protein product is CASSSDRQKGHEQYF.

The chain combines TRBV28 with TRBJ2-1; D perhaps matches TRBD2 (6 bases). The germline V and J ends were trimmed by 6 bases and 7 bases, with 28 bases remaining between them. CDR3 size: 18 residues. Germline CDR1 and CDR2: MDHEN and SYDVKM. The DNA of the CDR3 is TGTGCCAGCAGCCCCCCCATCCCGATGGTCGGGGGTAAAAATGAGCAGTTCTTC. This sequence encodes CASSPPIPMVGGKNEQFF.

V is TRBV5-4 and J is TRBJ2-1; TRBD2 might be the D (7 bases). Germline V gene sequence: CDR1 SGHNT, CDR2 YYREEE (reference sequence). The CDR3 is 15 amino acids. V gave up 2 bases and J gave up 7 bases, with 16 bases separating them. The CDR3 DNA sequence: TGTGCCAGCAGCTTTTGGGGGGGCCCCTTGAATGAGCAGTTCTTC. Residues: CASSFWGGPLNEQFF.